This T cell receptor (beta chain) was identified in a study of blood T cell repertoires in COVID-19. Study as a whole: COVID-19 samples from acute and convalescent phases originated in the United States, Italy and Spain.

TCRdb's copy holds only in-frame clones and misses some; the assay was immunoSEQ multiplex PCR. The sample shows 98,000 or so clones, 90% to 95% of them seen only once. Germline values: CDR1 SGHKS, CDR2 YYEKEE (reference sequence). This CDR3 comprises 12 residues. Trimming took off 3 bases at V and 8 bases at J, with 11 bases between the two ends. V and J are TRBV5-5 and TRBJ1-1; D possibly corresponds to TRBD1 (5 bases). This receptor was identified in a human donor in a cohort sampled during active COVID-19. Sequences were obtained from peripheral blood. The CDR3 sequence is CASSYRQFEAFF. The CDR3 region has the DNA TGTGCCAGCAGCTATAGACAGTTCGAAGCTTTCTTT.